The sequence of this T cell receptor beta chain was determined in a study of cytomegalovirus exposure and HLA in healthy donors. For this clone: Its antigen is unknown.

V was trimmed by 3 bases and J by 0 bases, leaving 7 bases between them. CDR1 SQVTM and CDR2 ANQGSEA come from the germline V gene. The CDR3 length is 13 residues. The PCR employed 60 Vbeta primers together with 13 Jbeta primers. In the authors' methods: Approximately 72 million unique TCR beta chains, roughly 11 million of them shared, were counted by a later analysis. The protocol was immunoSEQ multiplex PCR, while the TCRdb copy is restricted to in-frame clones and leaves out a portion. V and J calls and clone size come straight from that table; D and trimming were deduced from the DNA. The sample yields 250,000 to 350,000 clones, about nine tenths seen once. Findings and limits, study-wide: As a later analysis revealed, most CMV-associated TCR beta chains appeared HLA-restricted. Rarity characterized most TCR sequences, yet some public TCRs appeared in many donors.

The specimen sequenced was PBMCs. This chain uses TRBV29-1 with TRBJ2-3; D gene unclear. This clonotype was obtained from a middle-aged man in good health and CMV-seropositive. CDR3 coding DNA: TGCAGCGTTGAGGTACTAAGCACAGATACGCAGTATTTT. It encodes CSVEVLSTDTQYF.